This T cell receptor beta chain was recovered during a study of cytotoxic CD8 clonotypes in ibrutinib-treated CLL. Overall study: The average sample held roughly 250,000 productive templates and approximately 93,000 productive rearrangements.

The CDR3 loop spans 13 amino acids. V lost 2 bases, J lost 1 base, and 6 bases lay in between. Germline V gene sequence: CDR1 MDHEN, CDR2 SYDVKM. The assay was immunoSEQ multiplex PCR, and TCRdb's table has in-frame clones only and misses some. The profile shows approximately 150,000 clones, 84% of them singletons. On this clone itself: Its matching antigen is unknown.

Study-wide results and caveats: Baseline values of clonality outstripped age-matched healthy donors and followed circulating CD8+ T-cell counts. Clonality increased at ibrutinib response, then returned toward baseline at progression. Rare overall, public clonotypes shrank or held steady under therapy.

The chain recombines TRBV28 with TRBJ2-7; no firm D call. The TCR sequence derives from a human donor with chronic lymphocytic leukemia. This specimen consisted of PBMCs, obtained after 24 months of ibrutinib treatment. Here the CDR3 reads CASSLRSSYEQYF. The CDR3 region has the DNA TGTGCCAGCAGTTTACGTAGTTCCTACGAGCAGTACTTC.